This paragraph covers one T cell receptor (beta chain) sequence. Its antigen remains unidentified. Base qualities are not recorded, but no much larger clone differs from it by a single base. This entry belongs to a study of OX40 agonist ivuxolimab in advanced cancers. Concerning the study at large: Ivuxolimab, which targeted the costimulatory receptor OX40 (CD134), was an agonistic, fully human IgG2 monoclonal antibody. Intravenous ivuxolimab was administered to patients every 2 weeks at six dose levels: 0.01, 0.1, 0.3, 1.5, 3 and 10 mg/kg. Of the 52 patients in dose escalation, about 20 had hepatocellular carcinoma, some 15 had melanoma, 9 had renal cell carcinoma and 9 had head and neck cancer. In the dose-escalation cohort, around four fifths of patients were male, and the mean age was 60 years with a range of about 20 to 90. Prior anti-PD-1, anti-PD-L1 or anti-CTLA-4 therapy was permitted, and checkpoint inhibitors had been received by about 37% of dose-escalation patients. Three dose-escalation patients achieved partial responses, one with hepatocellular carcinoma and two with cutaneous melanoma. Peripheral TCRbeta sequencing was intended to test whether TCR sequence diversity was altered and clonal T-cell expansion was caused by ivuxolimab. The paper describes the monotherapy dose-escalation part (N of about 54 patients) of the phase I trial of ivuxolimab. Results and caveats for the whole study, not just this receptor: Partial responders in the 0.1-3.0 mg/kg groups had among the lowest normalized peripheral clonal expansion, especially among CD8+ T cells. Antigen specificity was not determined for the clonally expanded peripheral T cells. At doses from 0.1 to 3.0 mg/kg, clonal expansion was seen in both CD4+ and CD8+ blood T cells between baseline and week 6. Low levels of normalized T-cell clonal expansion were also seen in some patients who did not respond. After ivuxolimab, expanded clones were on average more numerous among CD8+ T cells than among CD4+ T cells.

Genomic DNA was extracted from sorted cells for sequencing of the TCRbeta CDR3 region. The immunoSEQ Assay was used for sequencing of TCRbeta CDR3 regions. Held by TCRdb, this immuneACCESS table contains in-frame sequences only and omits some clones. Under half of the omission traces to an unresolved V gene where checked; the cause of the rest is unknown. The sample contains some 80,000 clones, about 93% of them found a single time. Of the sample, just over 20% falls within the top ten clones. Patients with autoimmune disease history or receiving systemic immunosuppression were excluded from the trial. Peripheral blood for TCR sequencing was drawn from every dose cohort at baseline, at cycle 4 day 1 and at cycle 7 day 1. The samples were taken from a phase I, first-in-human, multicenter, open-label dose-escalation trial of ivuxolimab. Adults with locally advanced or metastatic melanoma, renal cell, hepatocellular, or head and neck squamous cell carcinoma were enrolled in the trial. Before TCR sequencing, CD4+ and CD8+ T cells were separately sorted from peripheral blood.

Source: CD4+ or CD8+ T cells sorted from blood, taken in a trial of the OX40 agonist ivuxolimab. This TCR was sampled from an adult with an advanced solid tumor such as melanoma, head and neck, liver or kidney cancer.

At the DNA level, the sequence is TGTGCCAGCAGCGCAATTGGGGGAGGGGTATACAATGAGCAGTTCTTC. This translates into CASSAIGGGVYNEQFF. The rearranged segments are TRBV7-6 and TRBJ2-1, with TRBD2 matching 7 junction bases. V is cut back by 5 bases and J by 4 bases, with 11 bases in the junction unmatched. CDR1 and CDR2 are drawn from the germline V gene: SGHVS, FNYEAQ. The CDR3 covers 16 residues, taking in both the cysteine and the phenylalanine. The CDR3 DNA has 48 bases and is translated from base 1. With the rest looked up from the reference TRBV7-6 and TRBJ2-1 genes rather than sequenced, the full variable domain is GAGVSQSPRYKVTKRGQDVALRCDPISGHVSLYWYRQALGQGPEFLTYFNYEAQQDKSGLPNDRFSAERPEGSISTLTIQRTEQRDSAMYRCASSAIGGGVYNEQFFGPGTRLTVL.